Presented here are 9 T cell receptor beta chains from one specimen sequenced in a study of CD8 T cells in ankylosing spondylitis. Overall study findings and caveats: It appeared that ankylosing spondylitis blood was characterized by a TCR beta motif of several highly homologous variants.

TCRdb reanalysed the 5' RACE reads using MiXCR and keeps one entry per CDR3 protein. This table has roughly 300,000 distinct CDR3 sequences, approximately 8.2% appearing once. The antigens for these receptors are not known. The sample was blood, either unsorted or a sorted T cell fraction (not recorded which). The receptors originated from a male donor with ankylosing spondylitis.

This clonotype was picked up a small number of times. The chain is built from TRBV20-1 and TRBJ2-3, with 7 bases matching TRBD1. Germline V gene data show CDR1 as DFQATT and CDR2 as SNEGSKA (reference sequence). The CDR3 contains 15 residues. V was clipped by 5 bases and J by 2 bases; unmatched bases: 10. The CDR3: CSARPLGQLTDTQYF. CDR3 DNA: TGCAGTGCTCGACCTCTGGGACAGCTCACAGATACGCAGTATTTT.

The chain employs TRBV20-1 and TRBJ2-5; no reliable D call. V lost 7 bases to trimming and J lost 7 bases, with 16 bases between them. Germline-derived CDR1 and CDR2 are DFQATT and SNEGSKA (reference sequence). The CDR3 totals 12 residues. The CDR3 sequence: CSEYYLAATQYF. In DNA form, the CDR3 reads TGCAGTGAGTACTACCTCGCCGCGACCCAGTACTTC.

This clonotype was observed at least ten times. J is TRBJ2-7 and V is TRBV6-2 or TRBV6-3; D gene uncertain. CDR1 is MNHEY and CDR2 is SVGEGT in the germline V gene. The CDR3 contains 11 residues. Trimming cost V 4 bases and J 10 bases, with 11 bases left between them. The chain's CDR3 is CASSLGSEQYF. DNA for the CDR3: TGTGCCAGCAGTTTAGGGTCAGAACAGTACTTC.

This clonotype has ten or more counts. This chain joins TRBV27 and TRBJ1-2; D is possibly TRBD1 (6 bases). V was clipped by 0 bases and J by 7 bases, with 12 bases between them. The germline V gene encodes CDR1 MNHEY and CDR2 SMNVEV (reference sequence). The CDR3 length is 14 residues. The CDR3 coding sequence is TGTGCCAGCAGTTTATCCCAGGGGACGAGTGGCTACACCTTC. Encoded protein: CASSLSQGTSGYTF.

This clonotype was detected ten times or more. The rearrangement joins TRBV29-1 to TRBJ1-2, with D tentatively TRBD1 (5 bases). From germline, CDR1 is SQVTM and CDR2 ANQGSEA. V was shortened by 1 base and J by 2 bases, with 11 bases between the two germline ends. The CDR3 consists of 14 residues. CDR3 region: CSVEVGRANYGYTF. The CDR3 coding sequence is TGCAGCGTTGAAGTGGGGCGGGCGAACTATGGCTACACCTTC.

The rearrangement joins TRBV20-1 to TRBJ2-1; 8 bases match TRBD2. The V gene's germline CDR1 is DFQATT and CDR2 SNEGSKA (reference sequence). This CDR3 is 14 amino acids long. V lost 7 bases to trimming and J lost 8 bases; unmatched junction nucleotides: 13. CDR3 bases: TGCAGTGGGACTAGCCAAAAAGGGCTCGATGAGCAGTTCTTC. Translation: CSGTSQKGLDEQFF.

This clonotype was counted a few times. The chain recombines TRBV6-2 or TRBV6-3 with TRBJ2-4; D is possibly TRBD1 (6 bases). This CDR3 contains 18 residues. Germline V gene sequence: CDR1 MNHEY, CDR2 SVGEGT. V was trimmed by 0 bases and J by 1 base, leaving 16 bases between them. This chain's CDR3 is CASSYSVPARGAKNIQYF. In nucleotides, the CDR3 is TGTGCCAGCAGTTACTCGGTCCCGGCAAGGGGGGCCAAAAACATTCAGTACTTC.

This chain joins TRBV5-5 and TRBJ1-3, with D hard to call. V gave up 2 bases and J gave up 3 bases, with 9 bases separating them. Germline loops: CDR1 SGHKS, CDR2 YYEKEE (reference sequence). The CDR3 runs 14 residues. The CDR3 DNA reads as TGTGCCAGCAGCTTCTGGGGTAATGGAAACACCATATATTTT. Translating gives CASSFWGNGNTIYF. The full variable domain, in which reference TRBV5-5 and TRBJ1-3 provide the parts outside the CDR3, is DAGVTQSPTHLIKTRGQQVTLRCSPISGHKSVSWYQQVLGQGPQFIFQYYEKEERGRGNFPDRFSARQFPNYSSELNVNALLLGDSALYLCASSFWGNGNTIYFGEGSWLTVV.

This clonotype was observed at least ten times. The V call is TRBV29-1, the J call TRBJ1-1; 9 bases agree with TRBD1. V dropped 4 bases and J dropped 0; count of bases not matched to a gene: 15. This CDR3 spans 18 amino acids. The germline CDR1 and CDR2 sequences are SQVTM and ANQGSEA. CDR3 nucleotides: TGCAGCGTTGTTCCGAGGGGACAGGGAGTAAGCGTGAACACTGAAGCTTTCTTT. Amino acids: CSVVPRGQGVSVNTEAFF. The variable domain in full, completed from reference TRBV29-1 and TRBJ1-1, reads SAVISQKPSRDICQRGTSLTIQCQVDSQVTMMFWYRQQPGQSLTLIATANQGSEATYESGFVIDKFPISRPNLTFSTLTVSNMSPEDSSIYLCSVVPRGQGVSVNTEAFFGQGTRLTVV.